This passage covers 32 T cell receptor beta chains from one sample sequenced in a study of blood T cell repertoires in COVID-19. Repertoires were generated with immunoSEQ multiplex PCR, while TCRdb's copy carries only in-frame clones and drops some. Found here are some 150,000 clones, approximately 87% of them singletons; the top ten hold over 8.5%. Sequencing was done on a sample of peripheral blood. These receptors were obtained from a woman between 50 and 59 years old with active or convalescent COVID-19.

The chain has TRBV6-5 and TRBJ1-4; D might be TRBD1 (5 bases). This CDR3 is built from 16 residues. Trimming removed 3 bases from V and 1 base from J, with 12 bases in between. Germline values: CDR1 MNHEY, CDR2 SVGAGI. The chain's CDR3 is CASSYTGLGTNEKLFF. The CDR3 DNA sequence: TGTGCCAGCAGTTATACAGGACTAGGAACTAATGAAAAACTGTTTTTT.

CDR3 DNA: TGTGCCAGCAGCTTATCCAGCGGAGACCAAGAGACCCAGTACTTC. Translated: CASSLSSGDQETQYF. The V call is TRBV7-9, the J call TRBJ2-5; D may be TRBD2 (5 bases). Trimming took 2 bases from V and 0 from J, leaving 10 bases between them. CDR1 and CDR2 (germline): SEHNR, FQNEAQ (reference sequence). CDR3 length equals 15 residues.

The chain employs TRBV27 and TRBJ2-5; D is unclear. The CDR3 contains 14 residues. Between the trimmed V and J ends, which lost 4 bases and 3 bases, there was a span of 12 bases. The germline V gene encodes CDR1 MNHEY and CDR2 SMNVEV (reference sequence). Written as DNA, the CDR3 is TGTGCCAGCAGTTCCAATCAGGCCAAAGAGACCCAGTACTTC. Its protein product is CASSSNQAKETQYF.

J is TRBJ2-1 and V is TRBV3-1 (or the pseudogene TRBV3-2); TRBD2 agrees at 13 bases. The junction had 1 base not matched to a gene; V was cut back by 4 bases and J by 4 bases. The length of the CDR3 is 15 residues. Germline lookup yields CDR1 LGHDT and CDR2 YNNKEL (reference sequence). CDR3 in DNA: TGTGCCAGCAGCCCGACTAGCGGGGGGTACAATGAGCAGTTCTTC. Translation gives CASSPTSGGYNEQFF.

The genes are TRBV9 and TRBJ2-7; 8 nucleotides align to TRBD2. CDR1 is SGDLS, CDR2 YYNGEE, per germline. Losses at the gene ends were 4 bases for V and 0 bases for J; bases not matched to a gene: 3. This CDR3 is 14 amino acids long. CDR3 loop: CASSSSGSSYEQYF. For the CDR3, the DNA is TGTGCCAGCAGCTCCAGCGGGAGCTCCTACGAGCAGTACTTC.

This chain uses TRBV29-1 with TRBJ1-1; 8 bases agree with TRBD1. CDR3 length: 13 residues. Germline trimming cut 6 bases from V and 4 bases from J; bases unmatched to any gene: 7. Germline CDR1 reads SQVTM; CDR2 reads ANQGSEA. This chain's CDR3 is CSVSGQAGTEAFF. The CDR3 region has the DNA TGCAGCGTATCGGGACAGGCAGGCACTGAAGCTTTCTTT.

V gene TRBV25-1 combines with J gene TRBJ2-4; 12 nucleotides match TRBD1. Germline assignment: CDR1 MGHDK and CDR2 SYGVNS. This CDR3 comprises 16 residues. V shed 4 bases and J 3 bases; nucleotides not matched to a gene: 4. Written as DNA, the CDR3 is TGTGCCAGCAGTGGGGACAGGGGGCAAGGCAAAAACATTCAGTACTTC. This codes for CASSGDRGQGKNIQYF.

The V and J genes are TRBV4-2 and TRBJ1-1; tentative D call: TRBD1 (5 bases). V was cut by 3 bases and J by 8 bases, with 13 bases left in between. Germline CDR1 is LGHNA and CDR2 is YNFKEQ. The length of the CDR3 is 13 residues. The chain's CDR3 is CASSHSTGLEAFF. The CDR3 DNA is TGTGCCAGCAGCCACTCGACGGGACTGGAAGCTTTCTTT.

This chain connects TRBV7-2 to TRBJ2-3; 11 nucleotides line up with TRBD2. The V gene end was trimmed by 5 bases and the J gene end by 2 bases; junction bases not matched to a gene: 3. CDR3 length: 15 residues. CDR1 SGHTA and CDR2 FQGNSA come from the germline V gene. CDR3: CASSRGLAVTDTQYF. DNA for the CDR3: TGTGCCAGCAGCCGGGGACTAGCGGTCACAGATACGCAGTATTTT.

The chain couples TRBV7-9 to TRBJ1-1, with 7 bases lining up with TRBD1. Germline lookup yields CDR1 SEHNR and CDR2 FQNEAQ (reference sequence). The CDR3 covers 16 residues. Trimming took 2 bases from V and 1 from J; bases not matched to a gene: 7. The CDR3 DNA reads TGTGCCAGCAGCTTACCGATTGGGACAGAGAACACTGAAGCTTTCTTT. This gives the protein CASSLPIGTENTEAFF.

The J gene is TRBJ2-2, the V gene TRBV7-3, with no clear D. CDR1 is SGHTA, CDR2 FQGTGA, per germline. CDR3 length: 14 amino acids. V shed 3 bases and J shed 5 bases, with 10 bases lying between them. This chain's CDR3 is CASSFLTGTGELFF. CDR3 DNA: TGTGCCAGCAGCTTCCTAACTGGTACCGGGGAGCTGTTTTTT.

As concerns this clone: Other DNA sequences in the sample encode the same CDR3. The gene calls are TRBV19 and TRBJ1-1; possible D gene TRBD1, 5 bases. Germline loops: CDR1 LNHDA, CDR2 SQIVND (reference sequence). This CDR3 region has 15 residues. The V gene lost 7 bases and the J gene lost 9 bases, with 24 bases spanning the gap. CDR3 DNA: TGTGCCAGTATCCCCAGGCGACAGCACAAAGGTCAAGCTTTCTTT. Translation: CASIPRRQHKGQAFF. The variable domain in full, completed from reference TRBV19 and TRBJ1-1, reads DGGITQSPKYLFRKEGQNVTLSCEQNLNHDAMYWYRQDPGQGLRLIYYSQIVNDFQKGDIAEGYSVSREKKESFPLTVTSAQKNPTAFYLCASIPRRQHKGQAFFGQGTRLTVV.

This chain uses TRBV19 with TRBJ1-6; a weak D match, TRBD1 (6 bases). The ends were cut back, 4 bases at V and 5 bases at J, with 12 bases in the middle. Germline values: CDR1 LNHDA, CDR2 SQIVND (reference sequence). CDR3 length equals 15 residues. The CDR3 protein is CASSRGQLNNSPLHF. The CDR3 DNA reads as TGTGCCAGTAGTAGAGGACAGCTGAATAATTCACCCCTCCACTTT. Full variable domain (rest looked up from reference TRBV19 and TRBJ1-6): DGGITQSPKYLFRKEGQNVTLSCEQNLNHDAMYWYRQDPGQGLRLIYYSQIVNDFQKGDIAEGYSVSREKKESFPLTVTSAQKNPTAFYLCASSRGQLNNSPLHFGNGTRLTVT.

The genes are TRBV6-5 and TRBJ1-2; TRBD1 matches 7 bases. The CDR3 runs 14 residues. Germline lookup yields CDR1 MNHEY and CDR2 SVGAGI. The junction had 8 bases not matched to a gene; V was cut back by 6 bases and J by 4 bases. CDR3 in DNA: TGTGCCAGCAGGACAGGGTCGACCGGCTATGGCTACACCTTC. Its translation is CASRTGSTGYGYTF.

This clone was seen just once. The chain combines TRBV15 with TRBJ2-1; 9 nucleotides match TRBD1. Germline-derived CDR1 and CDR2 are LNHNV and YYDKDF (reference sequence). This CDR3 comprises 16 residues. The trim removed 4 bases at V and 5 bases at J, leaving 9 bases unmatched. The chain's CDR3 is CATSTSGQGLDNEQFF. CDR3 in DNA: TGTGCCACCAGCACTTCGGGACAGGGCCTCGACAATGAGCAGTTCTTC. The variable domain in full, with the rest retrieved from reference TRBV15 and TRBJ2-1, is DAMVIQNPRYQVTQFGKPVTLSCSQTLNHNVMYWYQQKSSQAPKLLFHYYDKDFNNEADTPDNFQSRRPNTSFCFLDIRSPGLGDTAMYLCATSTSGQGLDNEQFFGPGTRLTVL.

In DNA, the CDR3 is TGTGCCAGTAGTATATGGGACAGGGGGAATTCTGGCTACACCTTC. Translating it yields CASSIWDRGNSGYTF. The chain joins TRBV19 to TRBJ1-2, with 11 bases identical to TRBD1. The V and J ends lost 2 bases and 7 bases, in that order; junction bases with no gene match: 6. The CDR3 sequence is 15 residues long. From germline, CDR1 is LNHDA and CDR2 SQIVND (reference sequence). The full variable domain, its missing parts supplied by reference TRBV19 and TRBJ1-2, is DGGITQSPKYLFRKEGQNVTLSCEQNLNHDAMYWYRQDPGQGLRLIYYSQIVNDFQKGDIAEGYSVSREKKESFPLTVTSAQKNPTAFYLCASSIWDRGNSGYTFGSGTRLTVV.

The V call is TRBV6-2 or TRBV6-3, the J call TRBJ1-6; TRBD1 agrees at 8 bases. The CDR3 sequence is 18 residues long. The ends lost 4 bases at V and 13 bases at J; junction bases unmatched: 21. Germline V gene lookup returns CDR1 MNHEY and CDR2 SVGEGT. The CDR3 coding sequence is TGTGCCAGCAGTTCCAATTCCGGGACAGGCCTTTTCGAGGGCCCCCTCCACTTT. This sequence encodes CASSSNSGTGLFEGPLHF.

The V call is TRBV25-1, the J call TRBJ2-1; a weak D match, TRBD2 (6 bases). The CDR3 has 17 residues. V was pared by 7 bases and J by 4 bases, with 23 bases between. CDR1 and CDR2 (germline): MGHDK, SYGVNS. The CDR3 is CASTEKPGLISYNEQFF. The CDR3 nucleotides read TGTGCCAGCACCGAAAAGCCGGGACTCATTTCTTACAATGAGCAGTTCTTC.

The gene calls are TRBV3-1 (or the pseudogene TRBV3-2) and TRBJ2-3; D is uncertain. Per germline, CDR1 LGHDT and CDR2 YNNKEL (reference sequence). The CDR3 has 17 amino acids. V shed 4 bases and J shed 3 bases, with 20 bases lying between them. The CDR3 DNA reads TGTGCCAGCAGCCCATTTAAGGTTGCGGTTTCTACAGATACGCAGTATTTT. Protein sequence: CASSPFKVAVSTDTQYF.

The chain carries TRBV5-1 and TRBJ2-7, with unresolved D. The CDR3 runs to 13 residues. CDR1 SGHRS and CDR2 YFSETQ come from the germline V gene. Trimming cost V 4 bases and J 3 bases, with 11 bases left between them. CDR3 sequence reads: CASSPETGYEQYF. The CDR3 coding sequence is TGCGCCAGCAGCCCAGAGACGGGCTACGAGCAGTACTTC.

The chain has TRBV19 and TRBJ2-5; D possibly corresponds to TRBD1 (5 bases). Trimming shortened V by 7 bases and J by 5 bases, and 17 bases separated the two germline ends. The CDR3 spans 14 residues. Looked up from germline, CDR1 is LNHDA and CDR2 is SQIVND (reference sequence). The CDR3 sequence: CASTMGAQGETQYF. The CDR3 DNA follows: TGTGCCAGTACCATGGGCGCCCAGGGTGAGACCCAGTACTTC.

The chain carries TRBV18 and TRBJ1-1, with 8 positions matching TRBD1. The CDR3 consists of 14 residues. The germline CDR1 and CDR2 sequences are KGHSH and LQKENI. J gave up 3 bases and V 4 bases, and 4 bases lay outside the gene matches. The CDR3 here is CASSLTDRDTEAFF. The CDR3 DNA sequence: TGTGCCAGCTCACTAACGGACAGGGACACTGAAGCTTTCTTT.

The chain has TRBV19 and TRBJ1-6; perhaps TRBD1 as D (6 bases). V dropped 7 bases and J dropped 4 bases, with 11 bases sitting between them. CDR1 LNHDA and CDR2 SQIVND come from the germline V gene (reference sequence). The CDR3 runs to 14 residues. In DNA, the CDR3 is TGTGCCAGTAAAGAGACAGGTTATAATTCACCCCTCCACTTT. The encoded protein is CASKETGYNSPLHF.

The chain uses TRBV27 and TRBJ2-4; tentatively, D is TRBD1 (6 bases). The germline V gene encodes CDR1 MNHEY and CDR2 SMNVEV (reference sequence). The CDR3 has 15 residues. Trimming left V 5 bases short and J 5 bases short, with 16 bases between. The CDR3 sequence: CASSQLRGPQNIQYF. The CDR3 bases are TGTGCCAGCAGTCAACTCAGGGGACCCCAAAACATTCAGTACTTC.

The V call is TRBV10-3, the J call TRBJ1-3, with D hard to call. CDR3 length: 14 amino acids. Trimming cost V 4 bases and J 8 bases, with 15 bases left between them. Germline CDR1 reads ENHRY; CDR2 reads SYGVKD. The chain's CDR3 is CAISGAESGDTIYF. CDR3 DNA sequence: TGTGCCATCAGTGGAGCGGAATCTGGTGACACCATATATTTT.

The CDR3 protein is CASVPNGQANYGYTF. For the CDR3, the DNA is TGTGCCAGCGTCCCCAATGGACAGGCTAACTATGGCTACACCTTC. The chain combines TRBV28 with TRBJ1-2; the match to TRBD1 covers 7 bases. J was trimmed by 0 bases and V by 8 bases; bases with no gene match: 9. Germline V lookup: CDR1 MDHEN, CDR2 SYDVKM. The CDR3 sequence is 15 residues long.

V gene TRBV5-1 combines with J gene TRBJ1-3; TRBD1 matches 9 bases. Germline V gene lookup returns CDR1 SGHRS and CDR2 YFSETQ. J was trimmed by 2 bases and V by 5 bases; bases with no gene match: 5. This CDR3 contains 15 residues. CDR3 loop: CASRVGQGPGNTIYF. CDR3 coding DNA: TGCGCCAGCAGGGTCGGACAGGGGCCTGGAAACACCATATATTTT.

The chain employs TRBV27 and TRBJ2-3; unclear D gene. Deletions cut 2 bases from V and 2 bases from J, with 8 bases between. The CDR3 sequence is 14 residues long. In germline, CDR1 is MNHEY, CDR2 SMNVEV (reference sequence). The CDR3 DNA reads TGTGCCAGCAGTTTAACAGCCCTCACAGATACGCAGTATTTT. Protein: CASSLTALTDTQYF.

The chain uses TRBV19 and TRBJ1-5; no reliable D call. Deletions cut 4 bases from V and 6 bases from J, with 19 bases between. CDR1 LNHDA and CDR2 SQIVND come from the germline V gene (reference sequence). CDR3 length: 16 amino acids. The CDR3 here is CASSNMAGGLSQPQHF. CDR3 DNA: TGTGCCAGTAGTAACATGGCAGGAGGGTTGAGTCAGCCCCAGCATTTT. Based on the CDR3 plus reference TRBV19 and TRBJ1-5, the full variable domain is DGGITQSPKYLFRKEGQNVTLSCEQNLNHDAMYWYRQDPGQGLRLIYYSQIVNDFQKGDIAEGYSVSREKKESFPLTVTSAQKNPTAFYLCASSNMAGGLSQPQHFGDGTRLSIL.

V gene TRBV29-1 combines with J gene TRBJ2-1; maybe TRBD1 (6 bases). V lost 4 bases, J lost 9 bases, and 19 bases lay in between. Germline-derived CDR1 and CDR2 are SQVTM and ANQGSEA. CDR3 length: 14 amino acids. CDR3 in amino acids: CSVGLGHPETEQFF. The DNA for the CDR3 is TGCAGCGTTGGTTTGGGACACCCCGAGACTGAGCAGTTCTTC.

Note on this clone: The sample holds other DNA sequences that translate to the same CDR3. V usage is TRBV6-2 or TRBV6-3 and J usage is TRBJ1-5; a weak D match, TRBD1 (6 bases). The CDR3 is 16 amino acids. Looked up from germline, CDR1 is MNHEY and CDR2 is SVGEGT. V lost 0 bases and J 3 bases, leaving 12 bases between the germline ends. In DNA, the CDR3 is TGTGCCAGCAGTTACTCAGGACAGAGGATCAATCAGCCCCAGCATTTT. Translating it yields CASSYSGQRINQPQHF.

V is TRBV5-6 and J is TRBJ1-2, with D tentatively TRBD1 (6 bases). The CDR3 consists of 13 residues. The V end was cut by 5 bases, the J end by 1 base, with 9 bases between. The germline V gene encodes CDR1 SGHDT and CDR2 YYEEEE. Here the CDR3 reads CASRPDSNYGYTF. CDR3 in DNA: TGTGCCAGCAGGCCGGACAGTAACTATGGCTACACCTTC.